Following are 24 T cell receptor beta chains from one sample sequenced in a study of cytomegalovirus exposure and HLA in healthy donors. A multiplex PCR was run with 60 Vbeta primers and 13 Jbeta primers. This table comes from immunoSEQ multiplex PCR, and its TCRdb copy is limited to in-frame clones, with some not included. Among just over 65,000 clones listed, approximately 78% were seen once. Sample: PBMCs. Every receptor here comes from a human donor in good health.

The J gene is TRBJ2-3, the V gene TRBV4-3; a weak D match, TRBD2 (6 bases). Trimming took off 0 bases at V and 11 bases at J, with 21 bases between the two ends. Per the germline V gene, CDR1 is LGHNA and CDR2 is YSLEER. This CDR3 contains 16 residues. The CDR3 nucleotides are TGCGCCAGCAGCCAAGATCTTGCGGGGAGCCTCGCGGGGCAGTATTTT. This gives the protein CASSQDLAGSLAGQYF.

The chain employs TRBV19 and TRBJ1-1, with TRBD1 matching 7 bases. After removal of 5 bases from V and 8 bases from J, the junction contained 8 bases not matched to a gene. The germline gives CDR1 LNHDA, CDR2 SQIVND (reference sequence). The CDR3 is made up of 13 amino acids. In nucleotides, the CDR3 is TGTGCCAGTAGTTACAGGGGAAAAACAGAAGCTTTCTTT. Its protein product is CASSYRGKTEAFF. Drawing the rest from reference TRBV19 and TRBJ1-1, the complete variable domain is DGGITQSPKYLFRKEGQNVTLSCEQNLNHDAMYWYRQDPGQGLRLIYYSQIVNDFQKGDIAEGYSVSREKKESFPLTVTSAQKNPTAFYLCASSYRGKTEAFFGQGTRLTVV.

The chain is built from TRBV4-2 and TRBJ2-3; 12 bases map to TRBD2. The CDR3 extends over 17 amino acids. After removal of 1 base from V and 5 bases from J, the junction contained 7 bases not matched to a gene. The V gene's germline CDR1 is LGHNA and CDR2 YNFKEQ. The CDR3 loop reads CASSQGPTSGGGDTQYF. As DNA, the CDR3 is TGTGCCAGCAGCCAAGGCCCGACTAGCGGGGGAGGAGATACGCAGTATTTT.

This chain's CDR3 is CATVDSYGYTF. The CDR3 bases are TGCGCCACGGTGGACTCTTATGGCTACACCTTC. This chain connects TRBV4-1 to TRBJ1-2; D not resolved. This CDR3 comprises 11 residues. V lost 10 bases, J lost 5 bases, and 11 bases lay in between. Germline-derived CDR1 and CDR2 are MGHRA and YSYEKL.

The rearrangement links TRBV7-9 to TRBJ1-6; 10 nucleotides match TRBD1. This CDR3 comprises 16 residues. The trim removed 1 base at V and 5 bases at J, leaving 2 bases unmatched. Germline CDR1 SEHNR, CDR2 FQNEAQ (reference sequence). CDR3 DNA sequence: TGTGCCAGCAGCTTAGGGGACAGGGGCAATAATTCACCCCTCCACTTT. Protein sequence: CASSLGDRGNNSPLHF.

The rearrangement uses TRBV5-1 and TRBJ2-5; 7 bases map to TRBD2. The CDR3 has 14 residues. V trimming: 4 bases; J trimming: 5 bases; junction bases outside the gene matches: 8. Germline V gene sequence: CDR1 SGHRS, CDR2 YFSETQ. The CDR3 DNA follows: TGCGCCAGCAGCCGGGACCTCGGGGGGGAGACCCAGTACTTC. Translated: CASSRDLGGETQYF.

The chain links TRBV7-2 to TRBJ1-5, with a tentative D call TRBD1 (5 bases). V lost 1 base and J 5 bases, leaving 12 bases between the germline ends. The CDR3 covers 15 residues. Germline values: CDR1 SGHTA, CDR2 FQGNSA. CDR3 sequence reads: CASSLGGDGYQPQHF. The DNA of the CDR3 is TGTGCCAGCAGCTTAGGCGGGGACGGATATCAGCCCCAGCATTTT.

This clone was seen only a few times. The chain has TRBV5-1 and TRBJ2-5, with 10 bases matching TRBD1. Germline CDR1 and CDR2: SGHRS and YFSETQ. The CDR3 sequence is 16 residues long. Trimming at V came to 1 base and at J to 1 base, leaving 4 bases not matched to a gene. In DNA, the CDR3 is TGCGCCAGCAGCTTGTTGGGGACAGGGGTCCAAGAGACCCAGTACTTC. Its translation: CASSLLGTGVQETQYF.

The rearrangement joins TRBV10-2 to TRBJ1-4; weak D call: TRBD1 (6 bases). Germline CDR1 and CDR2: WSHSY and SAAADI. V was trimmed by 3 bases and J by 5 bases, leaving 16 bases between them. The CDR3 loop spans 16 amino acids. Here the CDR3 reads CASSEPGDPLNEKLFF. The CDR3 DNA follows: TGCGCCAGCAGTGAACCAGGGGATCCCCTAAATGAAAAACTGTTTTTT.

This clone has a single count. J is TRBJ2-2 and V is TRBV5-6; no reliable D call. With 6 bases removed from V and 7 bases from J, the gap between germline ends came to 13 bases. This CDR3 spans 13 amino acids. CDR1 is SGHDT and CDR2 is YYEEEE in the germline V gene. DNA for the CDR3: TGTGCCAGCAACGGTCCCATATTCGGGGAGCTGTTTTTT. Its protein is CASNGPIFGELFF. The full variable domain, with the rest looked up from reference TRBV5-6 and TRBJ2-2, is DAGVTQSPTHLIKTRGQQVTLRCSPKSGHDTVSWYQQALGQGPQFIFQYYEEEERQRGNFPDRFSGHQFPNYSSELNVNALLLGDSALYLCASNGPIFGELFFGEGSRLTVL.

The genes are TRBV7-9 and TRBJ1-6, with D tentatively TRBD1 (6 bases). The CDR3 loop spans 18 amino acids. CDR1 and CDR2 (germline): SEHNR, FQNEAQ (reference sequence). Trimming shortened V by 0 bases and J by 4 bases, and 16 bases separated the two germline ends. As DNA, the CDR3 is TGTGCCAGCAGCTTAGCGTTCGGGGCAGGGGATTATAATTCACCCCTCCACTTT. Translating it yields CASSLAFGAGDYNSPLHF.

This chain joins TRBV5-4 and TRBJ2-1; D may be TRBD2 (6 bases). The CDR3 length is 16 residues. Trimming removed 0 bases at V and 1 base at J, with 11 bases between. CDR1 and CDR2 (germline): SGHNT, YYREEE (reference sequence). The CDR3 loop is CASSLDPGASYNEQFF. DNA for the CDR3: TGTGCCAGCAGCTTGGATCCGGGAGCATCCTACAATGAGCAGTTCTTC.

This clone appeared a single time. The chain combines TRBV14 with TRBJ1-6; no firm D call. Germline-derived CDR1 and CDR2 are SGHDN and FVKESK. The V end lost 4 bases, the J end lost 5 bases, and 9 bases lay between the germline ends. The CDR3 has 14 residues. In nucleotides, the CDR3 is TGTGCCAGCAGCCTTTCTCGTGATAATTCACCCCTCCACTTT. It translates to CASSLSRDNSPLHF.

The chain employs TRBV7-7 and TRBJ2-3; 7 positions agree with TRBD2. After removal of 1 base from V and 1 base from J, the junction contained 2 bases not matched to a gene. The length of the CDR3 is 15 residues. CDR1 and CDR2 from the germline V gene are SSHAT and FNYEAQ (reference sequence). In DNA form, the CDR3 reads TGTGCCAGCAGCTTAGGCGCGGGGGGCACAGATACGCAGTATTTT. Translation: CASSLGAGGTDTQYF.

This clone occurred a few times. The V gene is TRBV6-5, the J gene TRBJ2-2, with 7 bases that match TRBD1. The ends lost 6 bases at V and 7 bases at J; junction bases unmatched: 11. The CDR3 runs 15 residues. Germline V gene lookup returns CDR1 MNHEY and CDR2 SVGAGI. As DNA, the CDR3 is TGTGCCAGCAGGAGGGGGACAGACAGAGTCGGGGAGCTGTTTTTT. Translated, it gives CASRRGTDRVGELFF.

The V call is TRBV9, the J call TRBJ1-4; D perhaps matches TRBD1 (5 bases). Germline CDR1 SGDLS, CDR2 YYNGEE. Trimming stripped 3 bases from V and 3 bases from J, with 9 bases between. The length of the CDR3 is 14 residues. The CDR3 is CASSAAGPNEKLFF. The CDR3 nucleotides read TGTGCCAGCAGCGCGGCGGGGCCTAATGAAAAACTGTTTTTT.

The chain links TRBV5-1 to TRBJ2-5; tentatively, D is TRBD1 (6 bases). CDR3 length: 15 residues. Germline V CDR1 and CDR2: SGHRS, YFSETQ. V lost 2 bases, J lost 1 base, and 12 bases lay in between. In DNA form, the CDR3 reads TGCGCCAGCAGCTTCCAAACAGGGTCCCAAGAGACCCAGTACTTC. Its protein product is CASSFQTGSQETQYF.

This chain links TRBV5-1 with TRBJ1-1; D perhaps matches TRBD1 (5 bases). Trimming stripped 0 bases from V and 5 bases from J, with 11 bases between. This CDR3 has 14 residues. Germline CDR1 and CDR2: SGHRS and YFSETQ. The CDR3 region is CASSLDGGGTEAFF. Written as DNA, the CDR3 is TGCGCCAGCAGCTTGGATGGGGGGGGGACTGAAGCTTTCTTT.

V gene TRBV19 combines with J gene TRBJ2-2; D is uncertain. Trimming took off 7 bases at V and 6 bases at J, with 9 bases between the two ends. Germline assignment: CDR1 LNHDA and CDR2 SQIVND (reference sequence). This CDR3 comprises 12 residues. CDR3 sequence reads: CASKPIPGELFF. The CDR3 coding sequence is TGTGCCAGTAAGCCGATTCCCGGGGAGCTGTTTTTT. The full variable domain, with the rest looked up from reference TRBV19 and TRBJ2-2, is DGGITQSPKYLFRKEGQNVTLSCEQNLNHDAMYWYRQDPGQGLRLIYYSQIVNDFQKGDIAEGYSVSREKKESFPLTVTSAQKNPTAFYLCASKPIPGELFFGEGSRLTVL.

The V and J genes are TRBV5-1 and TRBJ1-4; D ambiguous. The length of the CDR3 is 14 residues. Germline V gene lookup returns CDR1 SGHRS and CDR2 YFSETQ. V shed 3 bases and J shed 3 bases, with 9 bases lying between them. DNA of the CDR3: TGCGCCAGCAGCTCAAGACTCTCTAATGAAAAACTGTTTTTT. This codes for CASSSRLSNEKLFF.

The chain couples TRBV5-1 to TRBJ2-2; TRBD1 might be the D (5 bases). V was pared by 4 bases and J by 6 bases, with 10 bases between. This CDR3 spans 13 amino acids. Germline CDR1 and CDR2: SGHRS and YFSETQ. The CDR3 DNA reads as TGCGCCAGCAGCCTGGACATACCCGGGGAGCTGTTTTTT. Amino acids: CASSLDIPGELFF.

This chain links TRBV2 with TRBJ1-2; D not resolved. CDR3 length: 13 residues. Germline V gene sequence: CDR1 SNHLY, CDR2 FYNNEI. Trimming shortened V by 6 bases and J by 1 base, and 9 bases separated the two germline ends. The CDR3 is CASRLGLNYGYTF. DNA for the CDR3: TGTGCCAGCAGGCTTGGACTTAACTATGGCTACACCTTC.

The chain employs TRBV9 and TRBJ2-3; maybe TRBD1 (6 bases). Germline CDR1 is SGDLS and CDR2 is YYNGEE. V lost 2 bases and J lost 1, with 8 bases in between. This CDR3 contains 14 residues. The CDR3 DNA reads as TGTGCCAGCAGCGTCTCAGGGGGCACAGATACGCAGTATTTT. It is translated as CASSVSGGTDTQYF.

The CDR3 region is CAWSDRGGRGYTF. The CDR3 nucleotides read TGTGCCTGGTCGGACCGGGGGGGACGAGGCTACACCTTC. The chain combines TRBV30 with TRBJ1-2, with a weak D call TRBD1 (5 bases). The CDR3 contains 13 residues. V shed 5 bases and J shed 8 bases, with 18 bases lying between them. Germline CDR1 reads GTSNPN; CDR2 reads SVGIG (reference sequence).